This passage covers 15 T cell receptor beta chains from one sample sequenced in a study of blood T cell repertoires in COVID-19. Only in-frame clones appear in the TCRdb table, and some are missing; sequencing was by immunoSEQ multiplex PCR. The sample includes about 440,000 clones, about nine tenths of them seen just once. Source material: peripheral blood. These receptors were obtained from a woman between 45 and 65 years old with COVID-19, enrolled during active disease.

This clone was seen just once. V gene TRBV7-9 combines with J gene TRBJ1-2, with no clear D. Trimming cost V 7 bases and J 3 bases, with 6 bases left between them. CDR1 and CDR2 (germline): SEHNR, FQNEAQ (reference sequence). The CDR3 is made up of 11 amino acids. The CDR3: CASNLYYGYTF. CDR3 coding DNA: TGTGCCAGCAATCTCTACTATGGCTACACCTTC. Drawing the rest from reference TRBV7-9 and TRBJ1-2, the complete variable domain is DTGVSQNPRHKITKRGQNVTFRCDPISEHNRLYWYRQTLGQGPEFLTYFQNEAQLEKSRLLSDRFSAERPKGSFSTLEIQRTEQGDSAMYLCASNLYYGYTFGSGTRLTVV.

The chain has TRBV6-5 and TRBJ1-1, with 8 bases fitting TRBD1. This CDR3 contains 14 residues. V was pared by 6 bases and J by 6 bases, with 9 bases of the junction left unmatched. CDR1 MNHEY and CDR2 SVGAGI come from the germline V gene. This chain's CDR3 is CASRDREGRAEAFF. Here the CDR3 DNA reads TGTGCCAGCAGGGACAGGGAGGGTAGAGCTGAAGCTTTCTTT.

The genes are TRBV7-7 and TRBJ2-1; the match to TRBD2 covers 14 bases. Germline CDR1 SSHAT, CDR2 FNYEAQ (reference sequence). This CDR3 has 15 residues. J gave up 7 bases and V 1 base, and 0 bases lay outside the gene matches. This chain's CDR3 is CASSLGTSGGNEQFF. The CDR3, as DNA: TGTGCCAGCAGCTTAGGGACTAGCGGGGGGAATGAGCAGTTCTTC. The variable domain in full, completed from reference TRBV7-7 and TRBJ2-1, reads GAGVSQSPRYKVTKRGQDVTLRCDPISSHATLYWYQQALGQGPEFLTYFNYEAQPDKSGLPSDRFSAERPEGSISTLTIQRTEQRDSAMYRCASSLGTSGGNEQFFGPGTRLTVL.

A single count supports this clone. The gene calls are TRBV7-3 and TRBJ1-1; D unclear. V was clipped by 3 bases and J by 5 bases, with 10 bases between them. Germline CDR1 reads SGHTA; CDR2 reads FQGTGA. The CDR3 covers 13 residues. As DNA, the CDR3 is TGTGCCAGCAGCTTTTCCGAGGGAACTGAAGCTTTCTTT. This encodes CASSFSEGTEAFF.

The V gene is TRBV11-2, the J gene TRBJ2-7; 12 bases line up with TRBD2. CDR1 and CDR2 (germline): SGHAT, FQNNGV. Trimming took 5 bases from V and 5 from J; bases not matched to a gene: 1. This CDR3 is built from 13 residues. The CDR3, as DNA: TGTGCCAGCAGCGGACTAGCGGGGAACGAGCAGTACTTC. Its translation is CASSGLAGNEQYF.

V and J are TRBV19 and TRBJ1-1; possibly TRBD1 for D (5 bases). There are 12 residues in the CDR3. Trimming pared 8 bases from V and 1 base from J, leaving 8 bases between. The germline gives CDR1 LNHDA, CDR2 SQIVND (reference sequence). The CDR3 region is CASHQGNTEAFF. The DNA for the CDR3 is TGTGCCAGTCACCAGGGGAACACTGAAGCTTTCTTT.

This chain uses TRBV19 with TRBJ1-5, with D uncertain. Between the trimmed V and J ends, which lost 0 bases and 4 bases, there was a span of 7 bases. Germline V lookup: CDR1 LNHDA, CDR2 SQIVND (reference sequence). The CDR3 totals 14 residues. The CDR3 DNA reads TGTGCCAGTAGTATAGACTCGGTTAATCAGCCCCAGCATTTT. Protein product: CASSIDSVNQPQHF.

Only one count was recorded for this clone. The chain combines TRBV6-5 with TRBJ2-2; the D gene is possibly TRBD2 (6 bases). Germline V CDR1 and CDR2: MNHEY, SVGAGI. Trimming cost V 6 bases and J 7 bases, with 18 bases left between them. The CDR3 consists of 15 residues. The CDR3 loop is CASRDRGPGDGELFF. In DNA, the CDR3 is TGTGCCAGCAGGGACCGGGGCCCGGGGGACGGGGAGCTGTTTTTT.

The J gene is TRBJ2-7, the V gene TRBV19, with TRBD1 matching over 8 bases. CDR3 size: 14 residues. Trimming cost V 6 bases and J 3 bases; bases outside gene matches: 7. From germline, CDR1 is LNHDA and CDR2 SQIVND (reference sequence). CDR3 region: CASSPRTGNYEQYF. The CDR3 nucleotides are TGTGCCAGTAGCCCGAGGACAGGGAACTACGAGCAGTACTTC.

The rearrangement uses TRBV5-5 and TRBJ2-2; D gene ambiguous. This CDR3 comprises 13 residues. V gave up 0 bases and J gave up 6 bases, with 6 bases separating them. The V gene's germline CDR1 is SGHKS and CDR2 YYEKEE (reference sequence). CDR3 sequence: CASSLAYSGELFF. CDR3 nucleotide sequence: TGTGCCAGCAGCTTGGCCTATTCCGGGGAGCTGTTTTTT.

The CDR3 nucleotides are TGTGCCAGTAGGTCACCGGGAACTAACACTGAAGCTTTCTTT. This gives the protein CASRSPGTNTEAFF. This chain uses TRBV19 with TRBJ1-1; D ambiguous. The germline V gene has CDR1 LNHDA and CDR2 SQIVND (reference sequence). The V gene lost 6 bases and the J gene lost 2 bases, with 13 bases spanning the gap. CDR3 length equals 14 residues.

This clone came up once. The rearrangement links TRBV27 to TRBJ1-1, with unresolved D. Germline V CDR1 and CDR2: MNHEY, SMNVEV (reference sequence). This CDR3 is 13 amino acids long. The ends were cut back, 5 bases at V and 5 bases at J, with 12 bases in the middle. The CDR3 is CASSQTSGTEAFF. The DNA for the CDR3 is TGTGCCAGCAGTCAAACTAGTGGGACTGAAGCTTTCTTT.

This sequence joins TRBV30 and TRBJ1-1; 7 nucleotides match TRBD1. The CDR3 consists of 13 residues. Per germline, CDR1 GTSNPN and CDR2 SVGIG (reference sequence). The V segment lost 5 bases and the J segment 2 bases; nucleotides outside the gene matches: 5. The CDR3 DNA follows: TGTGCCTGGGAGGGACAGAGCAACACTGAAGCTTTCTTT. It is translated as CAWEGQSNTEAFF.

The chain combines TRBV9 with TRBJ2-7; 11 bases are a match to TRBD2. The CDR3 totals 14 residues. Germline CDR1 is SGDLS and CDR2 is YYNGEE. Trimming removed 4 bases from V and 4 bases from J; junction bases left unmatched: 4. CDR3 region: CASSPSSGGYEQYF. CDR3 sequence (DNA): TGTGCCAGCAGCCCCTCTAGCGGGGGGTACGAGCAGTACTTC.

The rearrangement joins TRBV19 to TRBJ1-5; D is undetermined. Trimming removed 6 bases at V and 5 bases at J, with 11 bases between. The CDR3 loop spans 13 amino acids. Germline CDR1 reads LNHDA; CDR2 reads SQIVND (reference sequence). The CDR3 DNA reads TGTGCCAGTAGCCCTACCGTGTATCAGCCCCAGCATTTT. Translating it yields CASSPTVYQPQHF.